This TCR beta chain appears in the sequencing data of a study of technical replicates of blood from several donors. TCRdb's copy holds only in-frame clones and misses some; the assay was immunoSEQ multiplex PCR. The repertoire holds approximately 90,000 clones, approximately 95% seen once, with approximately 0.26% in the top ten. The germline V gene encodes CDR1 PRHDT and CDR2 FYEKMQ (reference sequence). V gave up 0 bases and J gave up 5 bases, with 13 bases separating them. The length of the CDR3 is 15 residues. This receptor was taken from a human donor in good health. The sample consisted of T cells isolated from PBMCs. The rearrangement links TRBV13 to TRBJ1-2; no firm D call. This CDR3 reads CASSLGRVSGYGYTF. CDR3 coding DNA: TGTGCCAGCAGCTTAGGCCGTGTGTCCGGGTATGGCTACACCTTC.